The 27 T cell receptor beta chains given below trace back to one sample, sequenced in a study of T cells in Graves' hyperthyroidism and ophthalmopathy. Authors of the study amplified TCR beta CDR3 regions from RNA transcripts. First-round RT-PCR targeting the TCR CDR3 was performed with the HTBI primer set. TCRdb redid the calling of the multiplex PCR reads with MiXCR, one entry per CDR3 protein. This table holds hundreds of thousands of distinct CDR3 sequences, 15% to 19% found once. The sequencing input was blood. The receptors here all came from a woman aged 18-35 years with Graves' hyperthyroidism.

The V gene is TRBV12-5, the J gene TRBJ2-7; TRBD1 agrees at 7 bases. V was clipped by 7 bases and J by 2 bases; unmatched bases: 5. CDR1 is LGHNT and CDR2 is FRNRAP in the germline V gene. The CDR3 runs 13 residues. CDR3 DNA sequence: TGTGCTAGTGCCTTGGACAGGACCTACGAGCAGTACTTC. It yields the protein CASALDRTYEQYF. Looking up the rest from reference TRBV12-5 and TRBJ2-7 gives the full variable domain: DARVTQTPRHKVTEMGQEVTMRCQPILGHNTVFWYRQTMMQGLELLAYFRNRAPLDDSGMPKDRFSAEMPDATLATLKIQPSEPRDSAVYFCASALDRTYEQYFGPGTRLTVT.

This clonotype was counted many times. The gene calls are TRBV7-9 and TRBJ1-2; TRBD1 might be the D (6 bases). The CDR3 has 15 residues. Per the germline V gene, CDR1 is SEHNR and CDR2 is FQNEAQ (reference sequence). V was shortened by 5 bases and J by 0 bases, with 13 bases between the two germline ends. The CDR3 loop is CASSHNRVANYGYTF. The CDR3 nucleotides read TGTGCCAGCAGCCACAACAGGGTAGCTAACTATGGCTACACCTTC.

This clonotype was seen only a few times. This chain joins TRBV5-5 and TRBJ2-7; D call uncertain. In germline, CDR1 is SGHKS, CDR2 YYEKEE (reference sequence). V was clipped by 4 bases and J by 6 bases, with 17 bases between them. The CDR3 runs to 14 residues. The CDR3 coding sequence is TGTGCCAGCAGCGAGAGGACGGGTTGGGGCGAGCAGTACTTC. This codes for CASSERTGWGEQYF.

The CDR3 spells CASSLRQGMSNQPQHF. The CDR3 DNA reads as TGTGCCAGCAGTTTGAGACAGGGGATGAGCAATCAGCCCCAGCATTTT. J is TRBJ1-5 and V is TRBV12-3 or TRBV12-4, with 8 bases fitting TRBD1. The junction had 5 bases not matched to a gene; V was cut back by 3 bases and J by 1 base. CDR3 length: 16 amino acids.

This clonotype has a count of ten or more. This chain joins TRBV29-1 and TRBJ1-1, with D possibly being TRBD1 (5 bases). CDR3 length: 11 amino acids. V lost 5 bases and J 6 bases, leaving 10 bases between the germline ends. Germline CDR1 is SQVTM and CDR2 is ANQGSEA. CDR3 protein: CSVKGPAEAFF. In DNA, the CDR3 is TGCAGCGTTAAGGGACCTGCTGAAGCTTTCTTT.

Ten or more counts support this clonotype. J is TRBJ2-6 and V is TRBV5-1; 7 nucleotides line up with TRBD2. The J segment lost 0 bases and the V segment lost 0 bases, leaving 6 bases of the junction unmatched. The CDR3 extends over 18 amino acids. Per germline, CDR1 SGHRS and CDR2 YFSETQ. The CDR3 spells CASSLVSGTISGANVLTF. CDR3 nucleotide sequence: TGCGCCAGCAGCTTGGTGAGCGGGACGATCTCTGGGGCCAACGTCCTGACTTTC.

In its sample, this clonotype was seen many times. This rearrangement joins TRBV11-2 to TRBJ1-2; D is possibly TRBD1 (6 bases). V lost 5 bases and J 4 bases, leaving 14 bases between the germline ends. The CDR3 loop spans 14 amino acids. Per germline, CDR1 SGHAT and CDR2 FQNNGV. The CDR3 DNA reads TGTGCCAGCAGCCCGCCAGGACAGTCCTATGGCTACACCTTC. Residues: CASSPPGQSYGYTF.

This clonotype was seen at least ten times. The J gene is TRBJ2-3, the V gene TRBV2; D is possibly TRBD1 or TRBD2 (5 bases each). Between the trimmed V and J ends, which lost 2 bases and 0 bases, there was a span of 15 bases. This CDR3 spans 17 amino acids. The germline V gene has CDR1 SNHLY and CDR2 FYNNEI. The CDR3, as DNA: TGTGCCAGCAGTGAAATTTCGGGGACCGCGAGCACAGATACGCAGTATTTT. Protein: CASSEISGTASTDTQYF. Based on the CDR3 plus reference TRBV2 and TRBJ2-3, the full variable domain is EPEVTQTPSHQVTQMGQEVILRCVPISNHLYFYWYRQILGQKVEFLVSFYNNEISEKSEIFDDQFSVERPDGSNFTLKIRSTKLEDSAMYFCASSEISGTASTDTQYFGPGTRLTVL.

The J gene is TRBJ2-3, the V gene TRBV14; D is unresolved. This CDR3 contains 15 residues. With 4 bases removed from V and 0 bases from J, the gap between germline ends came to 11 bases. CDR1 is SGHDN, CDR2 FVKESK, per germline. The chain's CDR3 is CASSPRLSSTDTQYF. In DNA form, the CDR3 reads TGTGCCAGCAGCCCTCGACTGTCTAGCACAGATACGCAGTATTTT. Using reference TRBV14 and TRBJ2-3 for the parts outside the CDR3, the full variable domain is EAGVTQFPSHSVIEKGQTVTLRCDPISGHDNLYWYRRVMGKEIKFLLHFVKESKQDESGMPNNRFLAERTGGTYSTLKVQPAELEDSGVYFCASSPRLSSTDTQYFGPGTRLTVL.

Ten or more counts support this clonotype. CDR3 in amino acids: CSAPGQTYEQYF. As DNA, the CDR3 is TGCAGTGCCCCGGGACAGACCTACGAGCAGTACTTC. The chain employs TRBV20-1 and TRBJ2-7; TRBD1 matches at 7 bases. Germline assignment: CDR1 DFQATT and CDR2 SNEGSKA (reference sequence). The CDR3 runs to 12 residues. The V gene end was trimmed by 6 bases and the J gene end by 2 bases; junction bases not matched to a gene: 4.

This clonotype was counted many times. This chain uses TRBV12-3 or TRBV12-4 with TRBJ2-7; D assignment may be TRBD1 or TRBD2 (5 bases each). The CDR3 has 14 residues. The ends were cut back, 3 bases at V and 6 bases at J, with 15 bases in the middle. Here the CDR3 reads CASSFGSGRGEQYF. CDR3 DNA sequence: TGTGCCAGCAGTTTTGGCAGCGGAAGGGGCGAGCAGTACTTC.

This clonotype was counted many times. The CDR3 DNA is TGTGCCAGCAGCCTAGCGACCTTAGCGGGAGGCAACACAGATACGCAGTATTTT. Translating gives CASSLATLAGGNTDTQYF. The chain recombines TRBV11-2 with TRBJ2-3; 10 bases are shared with TRBD2. The CDR3 sequence is 18 residues long. CDR1 SGHAT and CDR2 FQNNGV come from the germline V gene. V lost 5 bases and J lost 2; bases outside the gene matches: 13.

This clonotype turned up a few times. The chain uses TRBV4-2 and TRBJ2-3; D possibly corresponds to TRBD1 (6 bases). From germline, CDR1 is LGHNA and CDR2 YNFKEQ. The V gene lost 0 bases and the J gene lost 0 bases, with 22 bases spanning the gap. The CDR3 totals 20 residues. The CDR3 region has the DNA TGTGCCAGCAGCCAAGACTTCCAGGGGCAAACCCAAATTAGCACAGATACGCAGTATTTT. Its protein is CASSQDFQGQTQISTDTQYF.

V is TRBV20-1 and J is TRBJ2-7, with D maybe TRBD2 (5 bases). Deletions cut 3 bases from V and 7 bases from J, with 16 bases between. The CDR3 is made up of 13 amino acids. Germline CDR1 is DFQATT and CDR2 is SNEGSKA (reference sequence). This CDR3 is CSASERTSSEQYF. CDR3 in DNA: TGCAGTGCTAGCGAGCGGACTTCCTCGGAGCAGTACTTC.

About this clonotype itself: A much larger clonotype is one base distant, so this may be a read error. The chain has TRBV6-2 or TRBV6-3 and TRBJ1-1; unclear D gene. The CDR3 is 14 residues long. Germline V gene data show CDR1 as MNHEY and CDR2 as SVGEGT. CDR3 in DNA: TGTGCCAGCAGTTACGCACCCTTGAACCCTGAAGCTTTCTTT. It yields the protein CASSYAPLNPEAFF.

This clonotype has a count of ten or more. J is TRBJ1-4 and V is TRBV2; D gene ambiguous. The CDR3 totals 15 residues. Trimming stripped 3 bases from V and 5 bases from J, with 13 bases between. Germline lookup yields CDR1 SNHLY and CDR2 FYNNEI. This chain's CDR3 is CASSDAGPGNEKLFF. The DNA of the CDR3 is TGTGCCAGCAGTGACGCAGGCCCCGGAAATGAAAAACTGTTTTTT. The full variable domain, completed using reference TRBV2 and TRBJ1-4, is EPEVTQTPSHQVTQMGQEVILRCVPISNHLYFYWYRQILGQKVEFLVSFYNNEISEKSEIFDDQFSVERPDGSNFTLKIRSTKLEDSAMYFCASSDAGPGNEKLFFGSGTQLSVL.

This clonotype was seen ten or more times. The chain has TRBV11-1 and TRBJ2-1; TRBD2 agrees at 7 bases. Trimming took 5 bases from V and 6 from J; bases not matched to a gene: 13. Germline V CDR1 and CDR2: SGHAT, FQDESV (reference sequence). This CDR3 contains 16 residues. The CDR3 bases are TGTGCCAGCAGCCTCACTGCTGCTAGCGGCTCCAATGAGCAGTTCTTC. Translated: CASSLTAASGSNEQFF.

This clonotype was counted many times. This rearrangement joins TRBV12-3 or TRBV12-4 to TRBJ1-1; 7 positions match TRBD1. This CDR3 contains 13 residues. Trimming at V came to 3 bases and at J to 4 bases, leaving 2 bases not matched to a gene. The CDR3, as DNA: TGTGCCAGCAGTTTCGCAGGGGGCACTGAAGCTTTCTTT. Amino acid sequence: CASSFAGGTEAFF.

This clonotype was found a few times. A read error may produce the germline difference seen at one junction end. The chain couples TRBV6-2 or TRBV6-3 to TRBJ1-5; D uncertain. Germline CDR1 and CDR2: MNHEY and SVGEGT. This CDR3 has 13 amino acids. CDR3 nucleotides: TGTGCCGGCAGTTATGCCGGGCGTCAGCCCCAGCATTTT. Its protein is CAGSYAGRQPQHF.

This clonotype was seen at least ten times. This chain joins TRBV10-3 and TRBJ2-1; 14 bases map to TRBD2. Looked up from germline, CDR1 is ENHRY and CDR2 is SYGVKD. V lost 6 bases, J lost 4 bases, and 5 bases stayed unmatched. The CDR3 contains 16 residues. Here the CDR3 reads CAIRDRLAGGYNEQFF. CDR3 bases: TGTGCCATCAGAGACCGACTAGCGGGAGGGTACAATGAGCAGTTCTTC.

This clonotype was counted many times. The gene calls are TRBV11-2 and TRBJ2-3; the D gene is possibly TRBD1 (5 bases). The V end lost 5 bases, the J end lost 0 bases, and 15 bases lay between the germline ends. The CDR3 runs 16 residues. Germline lookup yields CDR1 SGHAT and CDR2 FQNNGV. Written as DNA, the CDR3 is TGTGCCAGCAGCCAGAGGATCAGGGCGAGCACAGATACGCAGTATTTT. It translates to CASSQRIRASTDTQYF.

The DNA of the CDR3 is TGCGCCAGCAGCCAGGCACCGGGACAGTCTACCTACGAGCAGTACTTC. Encoded protein: CASSQAPGQSTYEQYF. This chain joins TRBV4-3 and TRBJ2-7; 7 nucleotides align to TRBD1. V shed 3 bases, J shed 2 bases, and the junction held 10 bases outside the gene matches. This CDR3 is 16 amino acids long. Per germline, CDR1 LGHNA and CDR2 YSLEER.

This clonotype was observed at least ten times. The J gene is TRBJ1-6, the V gene TRBV12-3 or TRBV12-4, with 9 bases aligning to TRBD1. J was trimmed by 7 bases and V by 4 bases; bases with no gene match: 2. The CDR3 consists of 14 residues. This chain's CDR3 is CASSWGTGNSPLHF. As DNA, the CDR3 is TGTGCCAGCAGTTGGGGGACAGGGAATTCACCCCTCCACTTT.

This clonotype was observed many times. The rearrangement joins TRBV3-1 to TRBJ1-6; D might be TRBD1 (6 bases). CDR1 and CDR2 from the germline V gene are LGHDT and YNNKEL (reference sequence). The CDR3 covers 14 residues. Trimming took off 4 bases at V and 6 bases at J, with 10 bases between the two ends. The CDR3 reads CASSRGQPNSPLHF. The CDR3 nucleotides are TGTGCCAGCAGCCGCGGACAGCCTAATTCACCCCTCCACTTT. The full variable domain, in which reference TRBV3-1 and TRBJ1-6 provide the parts outside the CDR3, is DTAVSQTPKYLVTQMGNDKSIKCEQNLGHDTMYWYKQDSKKFLKIMFSYNNKELIINETVPNRFSPKSPDKAHLNLHINSLELGDSAVYFCASSRGQPNSPLHFGNGTRLTVT.

This clonotype was seen at least ten times. The chain uses TRBV6-2 or TRBV6-3 and TRBJ1-5; 11 bases fit TRBD1. V lost 6 bases to trimming and J lost 3 bases; unmatched junction nucleotides: 13. Germline-derived CDR1 and CDR2 are MNHEY and SVGEGT. The CDR3 is 18 residues long. The CDR3 nucleotides read TGTGCCAGCAGCTACACACACGGACAGGGGGCAAACAATCAGCCCCAGCATTTT. Amino acids: CASSYTHGQGANNQPQHF.

This chain joins TRBV29-1 and TRBJ1-6, with TRBD1 matching 10 bases. CDR1 and CDR2 (germline): SQVTM, ANQGSEA. The CDR3 has 16 amino acids. V shed 6 bases, J shed 6 bases, and the junction held 11 bases outside the gene matches. The CDR3 DNA reads as TGCAGCGTAATCCGGGACAGGGGTCAGTCTAATTCACCCCTCCACTTT. Amino acids: CSVIRDRGQSNSPLHF.

The chain has TRBV7-2 and TRBJ2-2; no reliable D call. The CDR3 extends over 16 amino acids. Deletions cut 1 base from V and 2 bases from J, with 11 bases between. Germline lookup yields CDR1 SGHTA and CDR2 FQGNSA. CDR3: CASSLVGRSNTGELFF. The CDR3 DNA is TGTGCCAGCAGCTTAGTTGGCCGGAGTAACACCGGGGAGCTGTTTTTT.